What follows are 27 T cell receptor beta chains derived from one specimen sequenced in a study of cytomegalovirus exposure and HLA in healthy donors. PCR primers comprised 60 Vbeta and 13 Jbeta primers. TCRdb's table, derived via immunoSEQ multiplex PCR, lists solely in-frame clones and lacks some. The specimen's table records approximately 140,000 clones. Material for sequencing was PBMCs. Receptors originate from a woman aged 18-29 years in good health and CMV-seronegative.

This chain connects TRBV9 to TRBJ2-3; D not certain. Germline CDR1 and CDR2: SGDLS and YYNGEE. The CDR3 is 13 amino acids. Trimming took off 0 bases at V and 12 bases at J, with 14 bases between the two ends. The CDR3 region is CASSVGLQNYQYF. CDR3 sequence (DNA): TGTGCCAGCAGCGTAGGCCTCCAGAACTATCAGTATTTT.

This chain joins TRBV5-6 and TRBJ2-1; TRBD2 agrees at 11 bases. The CDR3 sequence is 16 residues long. Looked up from germline, CDR1 is SGHDT and CDR2 is YYEEEE. V was pared by 0 bases and J by 8 bases, with 7 bases of the junction left unmatched. The chain's CDR3 is CASSLAMTSGNYEQFF. The CDR3 DNA reads TGTGCCAGCAGCTTGGCCATGACTAGCGGGAACTATGAGCAGTTCTTC.

The chain joins TRBV11-3 to TRBJ1-2, with D tentatively TRBD1 (6 bases). There are 18 residues in the CDR3. Looked up from germline, CDR1 is SGHNT and CDR2 is YENEEA. V lost 5 bases and J 6 bases, leaving 28 bases between the germline ends. The CDR3, as DNA: TGTGCCAGCAGCCCTAAACTCTGGGGGGGCAGGTATTGGGATGGCTACACCTTC. Translating gives CASSPKLWGGRYWDGYTF.

The V call is TRBV6-1, the J call TRBJ2-3; 15 positions agree with TRBD2. The CDR3 runs 20 residues. V dropped 4 bases and J dropped 2; count of bases not matched to a gene: 13. Germline lookup yields CDR1 MNHNS and CDR2 SASEGT. For the CDR3, the DNA is TGTGCCAGCAGTGCGTGGGGACTAGCGGGAGGCCTCCGCTCCACAGATACGCAGTATTTT. It specifies CASSAWGLAGGLRSTDTQYF.

V gene TRBV5-4 combines with J gene TRBJ2-5; D possibly corresponds to TRBD1 (6 bases). Germline loops: CDR1 SGHNT, CDR2 YYREEE (reference sequence). CDR3 size: 14 residues. Trimming shortened V by 5 bases and J by 3 bases, and 14 bases separated the two germline ends. This CDR3 is CASSPRGWEETQYF. The CDR3 DNA reads as TGTGCCAGCAGTCCCAGGGGTTGGGAAGAGACCCAGTACTTC.

V and J are TRBV6-5 and TRBJ2-5, with a tentative D call TRBD2 (6 bases). This CDR3 has 13 residues. Germline-derived CDR1 and CDR2 are MNHEY and SVGAGI. The V end was cut by 4 bases, the J end by 1 base, with 7 bases between. DNA of the CDR3: TGTGCCAGCAGTTGGGACTTCCAAGAGACCCAGTACTTC. Translation: CASSWDFQETQYF.

This chain joins TRBV7-3 and TRBJ2-1, with TRBD2 matching 11 bases. V dropped 5 bases and J dropped 5; count of bases not matched to a gene: 11. This CDR3 region has 17 residues. CDR1 and CDR2 (germline): SGHTA, FQGTGA. The CDR3 is CASSRHKTSGGDNEQFF. In DNA form, the CDR3 reads TGTGCCAGCAGCCGACACAAAACTAGCGGGGGTGACAATGAGCAGTTCTTC.

The chain recombines TRBV7-3 with TRBJ2-1; D remains ambiguous. CDR3 length: 16 residues. V lost 0 bases, J lost 0 bases, and 9 bases lay in between. The germline CDR1 and CDR2 sequences are SGHTA and FQGTGA. CDR3 coding DNA: TGTGCCAGCAGCTTAACGGGCCAGAGCTCCTACAATGAGCAGTTCTTC. Amino acids: CASSLTGQSSYNEQFF.

This rearrangement joins TRBV10-3 to TRBJ2-7, with D perhaps TRBD1 (6 bases). The germline gives CDR1 ENHRY, CDR2 SYGVKD. Trimming removed 9 bases from V and 3 bases from J, with 12 bases in between. This CDR3 is built from 12 residues. CDR3 residues: CAINDRNYEQYF. CDR3 bases: TGTGCCATTAATGACAGGAACTACGAGCAGTACTTC.

This chain joins TRBV30 and TRBJ1-5; D remains ambiguous. The germline CDR1 and CDR2 sequences are GTSNPN and SVGIG (reference sequence). Trimming shortened V by 0 bases and J by 5 bases, and 11 bases separated the two germline ends. The CDR3 is 14 residues long. This CDR3 reads CAWSVGGLDQPQHF. The CDR3 DNA sequence: TGTGCCTGGAGTGTAGGAGGGTTGGATCAGCCCCAGCATTTT. The full variable domain, with the rest looked up from reference TRBV30 and TRBJ1-5, is SQTIHQWPATLVQPVGSPLSLECTVEGTSNPNLYWYRQAAGRGLQLLFYSVGIGQISSEVPQNLSASRPQDRQFILSSKKLLLSDSGFYLCAWSVGGLDQPQHFGDGTRLSIL.

The chain links TRBV13 to TRBJ1-4; 7 nucleotides align to TRBD1. The germline gives CDR1 PRHDT, CDR2 FYEKMQ (reference sequence). CDR3 size: 14 residues. Germline trimming cut 5 bases from V and 5 bases from J; bases unmatched to any gene: 5. The CDR3, as DNA: TGTGCCAGCAGCCCCCAGGACAGGAATGAAAAACTGTTTTTT. Translation gives CASSPQDRNEKLFF.

The V gene is TRBV4-2, the J gene TRBJ1-3, with D maybe TRBD1 (5 bases). Between the trimmed V and J ends, which lost 4 bases and 1 base, there was a span of 17 bases. In germline, CDR1 is LGHNA, CDR2 YNFKEQ. The CDR3 runs to 17 residues. DNA for the CDR3: TGTGCCAGCAGCCTGTCTGGGGGGGTAAGGTCTGGAAACACCATATATTTT. Its protein is CASSLSGGVRSGNTIYF.

Here the CDR3 DNA reads TGTGCCAGTAGTATACAAGCCGGGACAGGGAGTGGCTACACCTTC. This gives the protein CASSIQAGTGSGYTF. The chain carries TRBV19 and TRBJ1-2; 9 bases fit TRBD1. V shed 2 bases and J 7 bases; nucleotides not matched to a gene: 8. The germline CDR1 and CDR2 sequences are LNHDA and SQIVND (reference sequence). The CDR3 spans 15 residues.

In the case of this clone: The junction departs from the called germline gene at one end, perhaps through a read error. The gene calls are TRBV14 and TRBJ1-2, with 7 bases lining up with TRBD1. The CDR3 sequence is 16 residues long. Per germline, CDR1 SGHDN and CDR2 FVKESK. The CDR3 coding sequence is TGTGTCAGCAGCCAACTAGGGGGCGTTGGGAACTATGGCTACACCTTC. It codes for CVSSQLGGVGNYGYTF.

On this clone: The junction and the germline gene differ at one end; a read error may be behind it. This rearrangement joins TRBV5-1 to TRBJ1-1; 9 nucleotides match TRBD1. This CDR3 has 14 amino acids. The V gene's germline CDR1 is SGHRS and CDR2 YFSETQ. The CDR3 here is CASSLTGGNTEALF. The CDR3 DNA follows: TGCGCCAGCAGCCTGACAGGGGGTAACACTGAAGCTCTCTTT.

V and J are TRBV6-5 and TRBJ2-1; TRBD2 matches at 15 bases. V lost 0 bases to trimming and J lost 9 bases; unmatched junction nucleotides: 3. Germline CDR1 MNHEY, CDR2 SVGAGI. The CDR3 extends over 16 amino acids. CDR3 in DNA: TGTGCCAGCAGTTACTCGGGACTAGCGGGAGGTAGTGAGCAGTTCTTC. Its translation: CASSYSGLAGGSEQFF.

The chain has TRBV11-3 and TRBJ2-3; D remains unclear. Between the trimmed V and J ends, which lost 0 bases and 7 bases, there was a span of 8 bases. This CDR3 is built from 13 residues. Looked up from germline, CDR1 is SGHNT and CDR2 is YENEEA. CDR3: CASSLDPLNTQYF. Written as DNA, the CDR3 is TGTGCCAGCAGCTTAGATCCACTCAATACGCAGTATTTT. The variable domain in full, completed from reference TRBV11-3 and TRBJ2-3, reads EAGVVQSPRYKIIEKKQPVAFWCNPISGHNTLYWYLQNLGQGPELLIRYENEEAVDDSQLPKDRFSAERLKGVDSTLKIQPAELGDSAVYLCASSLDPLNTQYFGPGTRLTVL.

CDR3 sequence (DNA): TGTGCCAGCAGCTTAGGAGGGCTCGGTGAAAAACTGTTTTTT. Protein sequence: CASSLGGLGEKLFF. The chain has TRBV11-2 and TRBJ1-4; D ambiguous. The germline V gene encodes CDR1 SGHAT and CDR2 FQNNGV. There are 14 residues in the CDR3. With 1 base removed from V and 7 bases from J, the gap between germline ends came to 10 bases.

The DNA of the CDR3 is TGTGCCAGCAGCCCAAGCGGCAGCTCCTACGAGCAGTACTTC. It codes for CASSPSGSSYEQYF. The rearrangement joins TRBV11-2 to TRBJ2-7, with D possibly TRBD2 on 5 matching bases. Germline values: CDR1 SGHAT, CDR2 FQNNGV. V was shortened by 5 bases and J by 0 bases, with 11 bases between the two germline ends. This CDR3 has 14 amino acids.

The chain couples TRBV4-3 to TRBJ2-1, with 7 bases that match TRBD2. The CDR3 is 16 amino acids. Germline assignment: CDR1 LGHNA and CDR2 YSLEER. The J segment lost 10 bases and the V segment lost 4 bases, leaving 16 bases of the junction unmatched. This CDR3 is CASSPGSGPGREEQFF. Here the CDR3 DNA reads TGCGCCAGCAGCCCAGGTAGCGGTCCAGGGCGGGAGGAGCAGTTCTTC.

Written as DNA, the CDR3 is TGTGCCAGCAGCTTAGGAGTCGGGTACTCTGGAAACACCATATATTTT. It translates to CASSLGVGYSGNTIYF. V and J are TRBV7-8 and TRBJ1-3; D is ambiguous. The CDR3 consists of 16 residues. Germline CDR1 reads SGHVS; CDR2 reads FQNEAQ. Trimming removed 1 base at V and 0 bases at J, with 10 bases between.

The chain links TRBV18 to TRBJ2-7; 7 nucleotides agree with TRBD1. V dropped 6 bases and J dropped 3; count of bases not matched to a gene: 8. The CDR3 sequence is 14 residues long. Germline V gene lookup returns CDR1 KGHSH and CDR2 LQKENI. The CDR3 DNA follows: TGTGCCAGCTCGCTGAACAGGGGAGACTACGAGCAGTACGTC. Amino acid sequence: CASSLNRGDYEQYV.

The chain links TRBV11-2 to TRBJ2-3; 9 positions match TRBD2. With V trimmed by 0 bases and J by 0 bases, 4 bases remained unmatched. The CDR3 contains 17 residues. The germline CDR1 and CDR2 sequences are SGHAT and FQNNGV. Here the CDR3 reads CASSLEPTSGSTDTQYF. CDR3 nucleotide sequence: TGTGCCAGCAGCTTAGAACCGACTAGCGGTAGCACAGATACGCAGTATTTT.

V is TRBV30 and J is TRBJ1-3, with 8 bases lining up with TRBD1. Germline V gene data show CDR1 as GTSNPN and CDR2 as SVGIG (reference sequence). V trimming: 2 bases; J trimming: 2 bases; junction bases outside the gene matches: 8. The CDR3 contains 16 residues. CDR3 region: CAWSPQGRGPGNTIYF. In DNA, the CDR3 is TGTGCCTGGAGTCCCCAGGGCAGGGGGCCTGGAAACACCATATATTTT. The whole variable domain, filled in from reference TRBV30 and TRBJ1-3, reads SQTIHQWPATLVQPVGSPLSLECTVEGTSNPNLYWYRQAAGRGLQLLFYSVGIGQISSEVPQNLSASRPQDRQFILSSKKLLLSDSGFYLCAWSPQGRGPGNTIYFGEGSWLTVV.

This sequence joins TRBV5-1 and TRBJ1-1, with TRBD1 identical over 8 bases. Per germline, CDR1 SGHRS and CDR2 YFSETQ. V was clipped by 4 bases and J by 1 base; unmatched bases: 9. This CDR3 has 16 amino acids. The CDR3 loop is CASSQYTGQANTEAFF. The CDR3 DNA follows: TGCGCCAGCAGCCAATACACGGGACAGGCGAACACTGAAGCTTTCTTT. Complete variable domain (other parts from reference TRBV5-1 and TRBJ1-1): KAGVTQTPRYLIKTRGQQVTLSCSPISGHRSVSWYQQTPGQGLQFLFEYFSETQRNKGNFPGRFSGRQFSNSRSEMNVSTLELGDSALYLCASSQYTGQANTEAFFGQGTRLTVV.

The CDR3 sequence is CASGLIEGPGGGGKLFF. The CDR3 nucleotides are TGTGCTAGTGGTTTGATCGAGGGTCCAGGGGGCGGGGGAAAACTGTTTTTT. The V gene is TRBV12-5, the J gene TRBJ1-4, with TRBD1 matching over 8 bases. The germline V gene encodes CDR1 LGHNT and CDR2 FRNRAP. Losses at the gene ends were 2 bases for V and 10 bases for J; bases not matched to a gene: 15. The CDR3 extends over 17 amino acids.

This sequence joins TRBV4-2 and TRBJ2-5; 10 nucleotides match TRBD2. V lost 0 bases to trimming and J lost 5 bases; unmatched junction nucleotides: 6. Germline CDR1 reads LGHNA; CDR2 reads YNFKEQ. This CDR3 has 16 amino acids. CDR3 bases: TGTGCCAGCAGCCAAGAACGGAGTAGCGGGAGGGAGACCCAGTACTTC. Translation gives CASSQERSSGRETQYF.